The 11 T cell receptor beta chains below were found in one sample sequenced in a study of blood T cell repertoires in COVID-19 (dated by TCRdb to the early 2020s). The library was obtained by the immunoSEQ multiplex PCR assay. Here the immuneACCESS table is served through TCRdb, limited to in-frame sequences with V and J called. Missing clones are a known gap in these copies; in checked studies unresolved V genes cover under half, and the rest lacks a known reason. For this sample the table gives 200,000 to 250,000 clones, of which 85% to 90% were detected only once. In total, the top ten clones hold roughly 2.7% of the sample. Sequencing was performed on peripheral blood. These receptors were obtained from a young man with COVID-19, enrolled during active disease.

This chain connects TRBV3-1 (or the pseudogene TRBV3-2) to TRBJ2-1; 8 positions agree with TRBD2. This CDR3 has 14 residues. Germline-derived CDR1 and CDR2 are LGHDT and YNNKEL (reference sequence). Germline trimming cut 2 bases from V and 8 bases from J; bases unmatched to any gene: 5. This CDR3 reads CASSQSGLVDEQFF. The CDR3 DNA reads TGTGCCAGCAGCCAATCGGGACTAGTCGATGAGCAGTTCTTC.

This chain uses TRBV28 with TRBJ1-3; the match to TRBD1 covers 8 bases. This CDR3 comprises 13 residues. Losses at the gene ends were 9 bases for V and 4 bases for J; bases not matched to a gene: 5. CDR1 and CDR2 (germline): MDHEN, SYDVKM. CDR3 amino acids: CASESGGGNTIYF. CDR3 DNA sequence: TGTGCCAGTGAATCAGGGGGCGGAAACACCATATATTTT.

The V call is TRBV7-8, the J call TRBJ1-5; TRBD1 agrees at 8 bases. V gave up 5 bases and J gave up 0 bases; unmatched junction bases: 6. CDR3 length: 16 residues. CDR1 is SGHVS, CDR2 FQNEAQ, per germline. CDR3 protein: CASSRGTGISNQPQHF. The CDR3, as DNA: TGTGCCAGCAGCCGCGGGACAGGTATTAGCAATCAGCCCCAGCATTTT.

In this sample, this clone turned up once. Written as DNA, the CDR3 is TGTGCCAGCAGTCCACTCAGGGGGCGAAACACTGAAGCTTTCTTT. Protein product: CASSPLRGRNTEAFF. J is TRBJ1-1 and V is TRBV6-6; 8 bases agree with TRBD1. J was trimmed by 2 bases and V by 5 bases; bases with no gene match: 7. Per germline, CDR1 MNHNY and CDR2 SVGAGI (reference sequence). The CDR3 sequence is 15 residues long.

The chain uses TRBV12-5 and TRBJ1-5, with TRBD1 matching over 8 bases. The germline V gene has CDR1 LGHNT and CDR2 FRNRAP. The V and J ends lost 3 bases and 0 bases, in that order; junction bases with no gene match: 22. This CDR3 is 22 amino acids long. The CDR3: CASGLGGGRGLLFKYSNQPQHF. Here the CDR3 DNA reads TGTGCTAGTGGTTTAGGTGGAGGCAGGGGGCTATTGTTCAAATATAGCAATCAGCCCCAGCATTTT.

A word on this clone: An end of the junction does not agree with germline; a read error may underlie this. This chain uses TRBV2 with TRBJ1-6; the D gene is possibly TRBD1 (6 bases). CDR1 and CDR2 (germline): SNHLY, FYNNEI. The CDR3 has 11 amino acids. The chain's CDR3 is CASHRGTFQLF. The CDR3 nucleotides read TGTGCCAGCCATCGAGGGACATTCCAGCTCTTT.

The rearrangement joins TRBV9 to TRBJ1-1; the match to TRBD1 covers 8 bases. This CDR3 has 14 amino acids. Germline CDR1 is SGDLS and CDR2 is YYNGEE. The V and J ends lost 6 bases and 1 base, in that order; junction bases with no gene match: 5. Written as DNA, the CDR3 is TGTGCCAGCACCCCCGGGACAGGGAACACTGAAGCTTTCTTT. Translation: CASTPGTGNTEAFF. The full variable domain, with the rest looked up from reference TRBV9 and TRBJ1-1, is DSGVTQTPKHLITATGQRVTLRCSPRSGDLSVYWYQQSLDQGLQFLIQYYNGEERAKGNILERFSAQQFPDLHSELNLSSLELGDSALYFCASTPGTGNTEAFFGQGTRLTVV.

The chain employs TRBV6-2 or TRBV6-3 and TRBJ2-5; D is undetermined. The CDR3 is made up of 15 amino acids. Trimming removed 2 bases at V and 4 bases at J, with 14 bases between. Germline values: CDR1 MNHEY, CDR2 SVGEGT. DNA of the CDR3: TGTGCCAGCAGTTACCACGATCTAGTAGGAGAGACCCAGTACTTC. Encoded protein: CASSYHDLVGETQYF.

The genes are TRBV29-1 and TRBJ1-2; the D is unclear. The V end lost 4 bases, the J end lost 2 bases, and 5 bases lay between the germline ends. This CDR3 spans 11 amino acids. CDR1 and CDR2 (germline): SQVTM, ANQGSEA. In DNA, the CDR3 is TGCAGCGTTGGAGGGAACTATGGCTACACCTTC. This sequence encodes CSVGGNYGYTF.

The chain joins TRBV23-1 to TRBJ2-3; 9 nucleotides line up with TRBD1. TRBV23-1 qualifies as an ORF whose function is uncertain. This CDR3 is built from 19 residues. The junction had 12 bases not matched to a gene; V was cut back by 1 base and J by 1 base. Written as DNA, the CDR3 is TGCGCCAGCAGTCAATACCGAATAGACCGGGACAGGGGCACAGATACGCAGTATTTT. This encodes CASSQYRIDRDRGTDTQYF.

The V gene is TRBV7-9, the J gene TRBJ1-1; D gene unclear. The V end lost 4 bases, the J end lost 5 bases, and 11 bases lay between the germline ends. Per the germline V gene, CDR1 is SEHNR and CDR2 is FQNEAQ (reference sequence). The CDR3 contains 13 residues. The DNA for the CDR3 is TGTGCCAGCAGCTCCCTAGCGGTTACTGAAGCTTTCTTT. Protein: CASSSLAVTEAFF.